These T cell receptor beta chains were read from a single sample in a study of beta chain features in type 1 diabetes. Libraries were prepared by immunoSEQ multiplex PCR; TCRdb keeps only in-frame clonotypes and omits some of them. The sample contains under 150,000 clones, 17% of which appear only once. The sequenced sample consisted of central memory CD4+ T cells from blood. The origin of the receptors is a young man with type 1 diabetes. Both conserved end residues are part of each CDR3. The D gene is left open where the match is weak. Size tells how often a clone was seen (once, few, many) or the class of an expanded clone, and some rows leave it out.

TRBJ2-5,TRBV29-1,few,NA,CSAGTEETQYF,TGCAGCGCCGGGACGGAAGAGACCCAGTACTTC
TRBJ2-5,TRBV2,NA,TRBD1,CARSGGPQETQYF,TGTGCCAGGTCAGGGGGACCACAAGAGACCCAGTACTTC
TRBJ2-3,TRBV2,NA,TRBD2,CASRPYLRLAGGRTDTQYF,TGTGCCAGCAGACCATACTTAAGACTAGCGGGGGGGCGGACAGATACGCAGTATTTT
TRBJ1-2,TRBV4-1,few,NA,CASSQTLPRGYGYTF,TGCGCCAGCAGCCAGACCCTCCCCCGAGGATATGGCTACACCTTC
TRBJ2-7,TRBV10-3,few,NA,CAIRDTNYEQYF,TGTGCCATCAGGGACACCAACTACGAGCAGTACTTC
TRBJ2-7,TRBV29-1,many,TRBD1,CSGRQGPSYEQYF,TGCAGCGGGAGACAGGGACCCTCCTACGAGCAGTACTTC
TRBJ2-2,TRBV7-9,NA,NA,CASSSDGLYTGELFF,TGTGCCAGCAGCTCCGACGGTCTTTACACCGGGGAGCTGTTTTTT
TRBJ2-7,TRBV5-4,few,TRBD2,CASSQVSGGADEQYF,TGCGCCAGCAGCCAAGTGAGCGGGGGGGCTGACGAGCAGTACTTC
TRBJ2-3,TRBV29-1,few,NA,CSVLETASTDTQYF,TGCAGCGTCCTAGAGACCGCTAGCACAGATACGCAGTATTTT
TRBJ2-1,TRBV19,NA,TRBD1,CASSSQDRRSDEQFF,TGTGCCAGTAGTTCCCAGGACAGGAGGAGCGATGAGCAGTTCTTC
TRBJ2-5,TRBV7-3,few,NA,CASSFSGTQETQYF,TGTGCCAGCAGCTTCAGCGGAACCCAAGAGACCCAGTACTTC
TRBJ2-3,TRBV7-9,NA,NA,CASSSHGAGPAKDTQYF,TGTGCCAGCAGCTCTCATGGGGCGGGCCCAGCAAAAGATACGCAGTATTTT
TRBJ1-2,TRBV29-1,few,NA,CSARTARLAGYTF,TGCAGCGCTAGGACAGCACGCTTGGCAGGCTACACCTTC
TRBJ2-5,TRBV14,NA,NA,CASSQGTVEETQYF,TGTGCCAGCAGCCAAGGGACAGTCGAAGAGACCCAGTACTTC
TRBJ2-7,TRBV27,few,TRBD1,CASSSRSWRGDRVYEQYF,TGTGCCAGCAGTTCTAGAAGTTGGCGCGGGGACAGGGTGTACGAGCAGTACTTC
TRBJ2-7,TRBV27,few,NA,CASSSLGDEQYF,TGTGCCAGCAGTTCCCTCGGGGACGAGCAGTACTTC
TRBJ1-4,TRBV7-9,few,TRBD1,CASSRQGEKLFF,TGTGCCAGCAGCAGACAGGGTGAAAAACTGTTTTTT
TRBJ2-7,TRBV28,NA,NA,CASSLGLQNYEQYF,TGTGCCAGCAGTTTAGGACTACAAAACTACGAGCAGTACTTC
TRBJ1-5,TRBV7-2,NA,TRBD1,CASSRTGDQPQHF,TGTGCCAGCAGTCGGACAGGCGATCAGCCCCAGCATTTT
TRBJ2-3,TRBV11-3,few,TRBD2,CASSPGLATDTQYF,TGTGCCAGCAGCCCGGGACTAGCGACAGATACGCAGTATTTT
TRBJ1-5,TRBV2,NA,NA,CASSEVQSNQPQHF,TGTGCCAGCAGTGAGGTCCAGAGCAATCAGCCCCAGCATTTT
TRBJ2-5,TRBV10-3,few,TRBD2,CAISESSSGGQETQYF,TGTGCCATCAGTGAGTCGAGTAGCGGGGGGCAAGAGACCCAGTACTTC
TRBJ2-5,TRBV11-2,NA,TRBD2,CASSPLAYQETQYF,TGTGCCAGCAGCCCACTAGCGTATCAAGAGACCCAGTACTTC
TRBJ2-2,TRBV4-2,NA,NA,CASSQSGAGELFF,TGTGCCAGCAGCCAGAGCGGAGCCGGGGAGCTGTTTTTT
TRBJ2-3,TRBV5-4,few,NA,CASSLTTDTQYF,TGTGCCAGCAGCTTAACGACAGATACGCAGTATTTT
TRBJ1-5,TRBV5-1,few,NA,CASSWGDSYSNQPQHF,TGCGCCAGCAGCTGGGGGGATTCGTATAGCAATCAGCCCCAGCATTTT
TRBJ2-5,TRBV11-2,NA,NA,CASSSSSVTQYF,TGTGCCAGCAGCTCATCTAGTGTGACCCAGTACTTC
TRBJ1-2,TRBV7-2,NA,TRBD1,CASSLSRDSVGGYTF,TGTGCCAGCAGCTTGTCCCGGGACAGTGTCGGGGGCTACACCTTC
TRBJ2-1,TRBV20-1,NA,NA,CSATPVNEQFF,TGCAGTGCTACCCCCGTCAATGAGCAGTTCTTC
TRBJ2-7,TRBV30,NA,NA,CAWSLSRPQYF,TGTGCCTGGAGTTTGAGTCGTCCACAGTACTTC
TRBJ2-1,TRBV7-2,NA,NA,CASSSNLLNEQFF,TGTGCCAGCAGCTCTAATCTCCTCAATGAGCAGTTCTTC
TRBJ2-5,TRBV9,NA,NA,CASSAPSGTQYF,TGTGCCAGCAGCGCACCTTCGGGGACCCAGTACTTC
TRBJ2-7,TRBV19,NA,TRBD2,CASGTAGRRNSYEQYF,TGTGCCAGTGGTACAGCGGGACGCCGTAACTCCTACGAGCAGTACTTC
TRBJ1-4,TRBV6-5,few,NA,CASSSRGTNEKLFF,TGTGCCAGCAGTTCGAGAGGGACTAATGAAAAACTGTTTTTT
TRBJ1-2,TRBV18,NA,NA,CASSLAGTEGYTF,TGTGCCAGCTCACTAGCGGGGACGGAAGGCTACACCTTC
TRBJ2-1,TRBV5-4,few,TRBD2,CASRQLAGGLSYNEQFF,TGTGCCAGCAGACAGCTAGCGGGAGGGCTTTCCTACAATGAGCAGTTCTTC
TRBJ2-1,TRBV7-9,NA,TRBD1,CASSWTGNEQFF,TGTGCCAGCAGCTGGACAGGGAATGAGCAGTTCTTC
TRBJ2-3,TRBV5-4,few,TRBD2,CASSDLGGGDSDTQYF,TGTGCCAGCAGCGACCTGGGCGGGGGAGATTCAGATACGCAGTATTTT
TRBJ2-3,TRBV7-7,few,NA,CASSPVVFTDTQYF,TGTGCTAGCAGCCCCGTCGTTTTTACAGATACGCAGTATTTT